In this sample, the clone carrying this TCR beta chain turned up once. The sample comes from a study of blood T cell repertoires in COVID-19. The overall study: The United States, Italy and Spain supplied acute and convalescent COVID-19 samples. From T cells, B-cell-depleted T cells, or PBMCs came the material, which was cDNA or gDNA.

The V end was cut by 7 bases, the J end by 0 bases, with 18 bases between. Germline-derived CDR1 and CDR2 are GTSNPN and SVGIG (reference sequence). The CDR3 runs to 16 residues. How the authors handled the data: Researchers report that nucleated cell counts were estimated from reference gene primer amplification. The protocol was immunoSEQ multiplex PCR, while the TCRdb copy is restricted to in-frame clones and leaves out a portion. The D gene and trimming were derived from the DNA, and the V and J assignments and clone size from that table. The sample has fewer than 700,000 clones, 85% to 90% seen once; the top ten hold under 8.5%.

V and J are TRBV30 and TRBJ1-4; the D is unclear. This TCR was sampled from a woman in her forties or fifties with COVID-19, enrolled during active disease. The sequenced sample consisted of peripheral blood. The CDR3 DNA reads as TGTGCCTCCGGAGGTAGGCAGTATGCAACTAATGAAAAACTGTTTTTT. Amino acids: CASGGRQYATNEKLFF.